A single sample is the source of the 7 T cell receptor beta chains below, sequenced in a study of cytomegalovirus exposure and HLA in healthy donors. The PCR employed 60 Vbeta primers together with 13 Jbeta primers. Repertoires were generated with immunoSEQ multiplex PCR, while TCRdb's copy carries only in-frame clones and drops some. The sample lists under 200,000 clones; more than 70% were seen once. Sequencing was carried out using PBMCs. The receptor source for this set is a boy aged 10-17 years in good health and CMV-seronegative.

This clone was seen just once. The DNA of the CDR3 is TGCGCCAGCCCCAAGAGGGGACAGGGTTGGTACGAGCAGTACTTC. Translated: CASPKRGQGWYEQYF. The gene calls are TRBV10-1 and TRBJ2-7; 9 bases agree with TRBD1. The J segment lost 4 bases and the V segment lost 8 bases, leaving 12 bases of the junction unmatched. Germline CDR1 is WNHNN and CDR2 is SYGVQD (reference sequence). The length of the CDR3 is 15 residues.

Concerning this clone: Germline and junction disagree at one end, which may indicate a read error. The CDR3 spells CASSVDGGGSYNEQFF. CDR3 DNA sequence: TGTGCCAGCAGCGTAGATGGGGGGGGGTCCTACAATGAGCAGTTCTTC. The chain recombines TRBV11-2 with TRBJ2-1; 7 nucleotides align to TRBD2. The CDR3 spans 16 residues. Germline V gene lookup returns CDR1 SGHAT and CDR2 FQNNGV.

This clone appeared a few times. V gene TRBV29-1 combines with J gene TRBJ1-1; a possible D gene is TRBD1 (5 bases). The CDR3 is 14 residues long. CDR1 and CDR2 from the germline V gene are SQVTM and ANQGSEA. Trimming shortened V by 6 bases and J by 2 bases, and 16 bases separated the two germline ends. The CDR3 is CSVALRQSNTEAFF. The DNA of the CDR3 is TGCAGCGTCGCACTAAGACAGAGTAACACTGAAGCTTTCTTT.

In nucleotides, the CDR3 is TGTGCCAGCAGTCCCCTCGGAGGGCGGTACGAGCAGTACTTC. This sequence encodes CASSPLGGRYEQYF. This chain uses TRBV27 with TRBJ2-7; possible D gene TRBD2, 6 bases. CDR1 and CDR2 (germline): MNHEY, SMNVEV (reference sequence). The CDR3 covers 14 residues. Trimming cost V 5 bases and J 4 bases, with 15 bases left between them.

The V call is TRBV27, the J call TRBJ1-5; D might be TRBD1 (6 bases). V lost 4 bases to trimming and J lost 6 bases, with 10 bases between them. This CDR3 comprises 13 residues. CDR1 is MNHEY, CDR2 SMNVEV, per germline (reference sequence). The DNA for the CDR3 is TGTGCCAGCAGTTACACAGGGCTTCAGCCCCAGCATTTT. It is translated as CASSYTGLQPQHF.

V is TRBV5-6 and J is TRBJ1-5, with 7 positions matching TRBD1. The CDR3 totals 18 residues. V dropped 0 bases and J dropped 0; count of bases not matched to a gene: 9. CDR1 and CDR2 from the germline V gene are SGHDT and YYEEEE. The chain's CDR3 is CASSLGGRGVYSNQPQHF. CDR3 nucleotides: TGTGCCAGCAGCTTGGGGGGCAGGGGGGTCTATAGCAATCAGCCCCAGCATTTT.

This chain connects TRBV27 to TRBJ2-7, with 8 nucleotides matching TRBD2. The CDR3 consists of 16 residues. V shed 5 bases, J shed 2 bases, and the junction held 11 bases outside the gene matches. From germline, CDR1 is MNHEY and CDR2 SMNVEV (reference sequence). CDR3 in amino acids: CASSPLGGGPPYEQYF. The CDR3 region has the DNA TGTGCCAGCAGTCCCCTCGGCGGGGGGCCCCCCTACGAGCAGTACTTC.